The entry below describes one TCR beta chain. Its cognate antigen is unknown. Assay: immunoSEQ multiplex PCR; the TCRdb copy retains only in-frame clones and omits some. The table shows roughly 1,100,000 clones, with under 80% occurring only once. The data were taken from a study of shared clonotypes between healthy human individuals. Study-level results: Non-shared clonotypes had lower generation probabilities than those shared by all four donors. Sample collection involved blood only; tissue repertoires are likely different. Shared across a few donors were roughly 5% of the naive CD4 clonotypes.

Germline-derived CDR1 and CDR2 are GTSNPN and SVGIG (reference sequence). This CDR3 is built from 15 residues. Unmatched junction bases numbered 2, after V lost 1 base and J lost 1 base. The genes are TRBV30 and TRBJ2-3, with 10 bases aligning to TRBD2. This TCR derives from a man between 18 and 29 years old in good health. The sample consisted of memory CD4+ T cells sorted from blood. Subset here: CD45RA-negative fraction. CDR3 in DNA: TGTGCCTGGAGTGACGGGACTAGCGGCACAGATACGCAGTATTTT. Its protein is CAWSDGTSGTDTQYF.